This T cell receptor beta chain was sequenced during a study of blood T cells in healthy people across ages (dated by TCRdb to about 2015). Turning to the overall study: In model experiments, template switching captured roughly one uniquely barcoded TCR beta cDNA molecule for every two T cells. Using deep sequencing normalized with unique cDNA molecular identifiers, the study measured how TCR beta repertoire diversity changes with age. The donors were split into four age groups: young (average around 16 years), middle-aged (around 37), aged (over 55) and long-lived (roughly 80). To avoid experimental bias, donors of different ages were spread randomly across the sequencing lanes. Using the same blood draw, the study looked at two additional independent replicas of 1 million unique cDNA reads for two donors, one aged 18 to 30 and the other aged 80 or older.

The donors were some 39 Caucasian individuals from Russia, aged 6 to 90 years, who were systemically healthy. Roughly 9.5 milliliters of peripheral blood were drawn from each donor into EDTA-treated Vacutainer tubes. PBMCs were isolated by Ficoll-Paque density-gradient centrifugation, with at least 7 million obtained per sample. Total RNA, at least 6 micrograms per sample, was extracted from PBMCs with Trizol reagent. For every donor, flow cytometry on a PBMC aliquot measured the percentage of naive CD45RAhigh/CD27high T cells. This clonotype was counted once. This clone's antigen is unknown. No per-base quality is available; no much larger clone lies one base away. One read alone is weak evidence. Library generation was performed with 5' RACE. Sequencing relied on an Illumina HiSeq 2500. A second PCR of about 6 to 12 cycles was run with a J-beta primer mix and a sample-barcoded 5' primer. Each TCR beta cDNA molecule received a unique molecular identifier from a template-switch 5' adaptor carrying 12 random nucleotides. At least 3 million CDR3-containing paired-end reads were obtained from each sample. The Mint cDNA synthesis kit, primed by a TRBC-specific oligonucleotide, was used to synthesize first-strand cDNA from all RNA. After uracil-DNA glycosylase treatment, a first 18-cycle PCR used universal primers M1SS and BC2_uni_R on all cDNA. The original pipeline was this. For normalization, 1 million high-quality reads, each with a distinct molecular identifier, were randomly selected from each sample. Instead of being binned into consensus sequences, reads that shared molecular identifiers were thrown out. MiTCR, with a Q25 quality threshold and the strictest error-elimination algorithm, was used for CDR3 identification, clonotype clustering and error correction. A nonparametric unseen species model with Euler transformation was used to estimate lower-bound total TCR beta diversity. TCRdb's own reprocessing of the public reads used fastp at Q25 and MiXCR and kept productive beta chains. For every CDR3 protein sequence, its rows merge into one entry that carries the most common genes and DNA. TCRdb's processing, not the study's, gives the V and J calls here. The sample table holds approximately 800,000 distinct CDR3 sequences, of which around 34% were seen once. About an eighth of the sample lies in the top ten.

Study-wide findings and limitations: A strong correlation was found between observed TCR beta diversity and the percentage of naive T cells measured by flow cytometry. Observed TCR beta diversity per million T cells fell roughly linearly with age, and a significant reduction was already apparent by age around 40. Because profiling used bulk unsorted PBMCs, naive and antigen-experienced compartments could not be compared conclusively. Because donor CMV infection status was unknown, age-related changes in expanded clonotypes were potentially confounded. Compared with the aged group, the long-lived group had more naive CD4+ T cells, fewer expanded clones and increased TCR diversity, suggesting age selection. Estimates of total diversity based on one million sequenced T cells were regarded as lower bounds and as underestimates.

CDR1 and CDR2, looked up from the germline V gene (reference sequence), are MNHEY and SMNVEV. V gives up 3 bases and J gives up 1 base, and the segment between their germline ends measures 16 bases. The cysteine opens and the phenylalanine closes a CDR3 of 16 amino acids. Solely the CDR3 DNA is kept, with 48 bases framed from the first base. Sample: blood. This receptor was taken from a man aged 18-30 years in good health. The chain joins TRBV27 to TRBJ2-7; 5 matching bases give a weak D call of TRBD2. The bases read TGTGCCAGCAGTTTTAAAATGGGGTGGAGGTCCTACGAGCAGTACTTC. It is translated as CASSFKMGWRSYEQYF.